The rows below give T cell receptor beta chains drawn from one sample of a study of blood T cell repertoires in COVID-19. Assay: immunoSEQ multiplex PCR; the TCRdb copy retains only in-frame clones and omits some. The sample shows about 74,000 clones, 90% of them seen only once. The source material was peripheral blood. The receptor set was obtained from a human donor in a cohort sampled during active COVID-19. The CDR3 runs from the conserved cysteine through the conserved F or W. Expanded clones are given a class, and other clones once, few, many or no size at all.

>TRBV27|TRBJ1-6|-
CASSRVAGVGNSPLHF
>TRBV29-1|TRBJ1-1|-
CSALRGTGITEAFF
>TRBV27|TRBJ2-7|-
CASCRIPGLAVYEQYF
>TRBV5-6|TRBJ2-7|-
CASSFPTESYEQYF
>TRBV19|TRBJ1-6|-
CASSPGQGSSPLHF
>TRBV3-1/TRBV3-2|TRBJ2-3|-
CASSPLGQSGRTDTQYF
>TRBV2|TRBJ2-7|-
CASSEGPGAPYEQYF
>TRBV3-1/TRBV3-2|TRBJ1-4|once
CASSQGRGEKLFF
>TRBV2|TRBJ1-4|-
CASSFLNEKLFF
>TRBV7-2|TRBJ1-1|-
CASSLGLFMNTEAFF
>TRBV27|TRBJ2-6|-
CASSFSSSGANVLTF
>TRBV5-4|TRBJ2-3|-
CASSLAGTTGTDTQYF
>TRBV4-2|TRBJ2-3|-
CASSQEGGYLEADTQYF
>TRBV4-2|TRBJ2-5|-
CASSQDPGAEETQYF
>TRBV30|TRBJ2-5|few
CAWGQGGQETQYF
>TRBV7-2|TRBJ2-3|few
CASSTDRGLRDTQYF
>TRBV24-1|TRBJ1-5|-
CATSDSPGGARDQPQHF
>TRBV5-1|TRBJ2-1|once
CASSEGLAGVVVEQFF
>TRBV6-5|TRBJ2-2|-
CASGSWTGELFF
>TRBV5-4|TRBJ2-6|-
CASTGSGANVLTF
>TRBV3-1/TRBV3-2|TRBJ2-1|-
CASSQDRSSGKFF
>TRBV3-1/TRBV3-2|TRBJ2-7|-
CASSQPGQTYEQYF
>TRBV5-1|TRBJ2-7|-
CASSSTGGLSYEQYF
>TRBV9|TRBJ2-4|-
CASSAGGSRAKNIQYF